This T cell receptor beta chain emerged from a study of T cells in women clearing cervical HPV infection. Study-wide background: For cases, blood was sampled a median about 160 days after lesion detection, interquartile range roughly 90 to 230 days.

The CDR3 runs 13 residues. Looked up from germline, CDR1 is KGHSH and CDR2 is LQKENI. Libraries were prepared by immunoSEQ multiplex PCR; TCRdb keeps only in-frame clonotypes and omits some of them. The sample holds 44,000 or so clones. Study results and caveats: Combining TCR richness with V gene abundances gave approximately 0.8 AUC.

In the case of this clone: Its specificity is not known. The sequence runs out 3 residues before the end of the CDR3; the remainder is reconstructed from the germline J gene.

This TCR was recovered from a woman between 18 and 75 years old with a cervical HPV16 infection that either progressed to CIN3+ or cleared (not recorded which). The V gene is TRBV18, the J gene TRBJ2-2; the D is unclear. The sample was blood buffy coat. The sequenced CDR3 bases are TGTGCCAGCTCATACCCAACTAATGAAAAG. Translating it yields CASSYPTNEK. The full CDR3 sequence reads CASSYPTNEKLFF. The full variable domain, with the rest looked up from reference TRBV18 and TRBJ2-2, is NAGVMQNPRHLVRRRGQEARLRCSPMKGHSHVYWYRQLPEEGLKFMVYLQKENIIDESGMPKERFSAEFPKEGPSILRIQQVVRGDSAAYFCASSYPTNEKLFFGEGSRLTVL.